The rows below give T cell receptor beta chains drawn from one sample of a study of T cells in Graves' hyperthyroidism and ophthalmopathy. A single record per CDR3 protein comes from TCRdb applying MiXCR to the multiplex PCR reads. The sample carries 200,000 to 250,000 distinct CDR3 sequences, 17% recorded once. The sequenced sample consisted of blood. The receptors come from a man in his forties or fifties with Graves' hyperthyroidism. Each CDR3 is given with its conserved first and last residue. The order of the fields is D gene, CDR3 length, J gene, V gene, clone size, CDR3 DNA, CDR3 protein. D genes are given only for firm matches. Size values are once, few and many counts, or a class for expanded clones, and some rows have none.

d_gene: .; len: 14; j_gene: TRBJ2-2; v_gene: TRBV28; abundance: many; CDR3nt: TGTGCCAGCAGGGCGGAGGCCAACACCGGGGAGCTGTTTTTT; CDR3aa: CASRAEANTGELFF
d_gene: .; len: 13; j_gene: TRBJ2-1; v_gene: TRBV6-1; abundance: .; CDR3nt: TGTGCCACCGGAGGGCGCGGAAACAATGAGCAGTTCTTC; CDR3aa: CATGGRGNNEQFF
d_gene: .; len: 13; j_gene: TRBJ2-7; v_gene: TRBV29-1; abundance: many; CDR3nt: TGCAGCGTGACCATACGGACAGCCTACGAGCAGTACTTC; CDR3aa: CSVTIRTAYEQYF
d_gene: TRBD2; len: 19; j_gene: TRBJ2-1; v_gene: TRBV28; abundance: .; CDR3nt: TGTGCCAGCAGTTTAGAGTCCCTAGCGGGAGGGCCCTCCTACAATGAGCAGTTCTTC; CDR3aa: CASSLESLAGGPSYNEQFF
d_gene: .; len: 15; j_gene: TRBJ2-7; v_gene: TRBV20-1; abundance: many; CDR3nt: TGCAGTGCCGCAGAACTCCAGCCCCTCTACTACGAGCAGTACTTC; CDR3aa: CSAAELQPLYYEQYF
d_gene: TRBD1; len: 16; j_gene: TRBJ1-3; v_gene: TRBV12-3/TRBV12-4; abundance: .; CDR3nt: TGTGCCAGCAGACTGACATACAGGGGGTCCGAAAACACCATATATTTT; CDR3aa: CASRLTYRGSENTIYF
d_gene: .; len: 14; j_gene: TRBJ1-1; v_gene: TRBV3-1; abundance: many; CDR3nt: TGTGCCAGCAGCCAAGCCGTCAGGGGCACTGAAGCTTTCTTT; CDR3aa: CASSQAVRGTEAFF
d_gene: TRBD2; len: 15; j_gene: TRBJ2-3; v_gene: TRBV3-1; abundance: many; CDR3nt: TGTGCCAGCAGCCTAACTAGCGGGAGGGCAGATACGCAGTATTTT; CDR3aa: CASSLTSGRADTQYF
d_gene: .; len: 15; j_gene: TRBJ2-5; v_gene: TRBV7-9; abundance: many; CDR3nt: TGTGCCAGCAGCTCGCCTCAAACGAGCGGAAAGACCCAGTACTTC; CDR3aa: CASSSPQTSGKTQYF
d_gene: .; len: 14; j_gene: TRBJ2-1; v_gene: TRBV18; abundance: many; CDR3nt: TGTGCCAGCTCATCAATAGGGGCGGGAAATGAGCAGTTCTTC; CDR3aa: CASSSIGAGNEQFF
d_gene: .; len: 16; j_gene: TRBJ2-1; v_gene: TRBV7-9; abundance: many; CDR3nt: TGTGCCAGCAGCGGCAGGGGGGAGAGTCCCTACAATGAGCAGTTCTTC; CDR3aa: CASSGRGESPYNEQFF
d_gene: .; len: 13; j_gene: TRBJ1-2; v_gene: TRBV7-9; abundance: few; CDR3nt: TGTGCCAGCAGTACAACGGTCCATTATGGCTACACCTTC; CDR3aa: CASSTTVHYGYTF
d_gene: .; len: 12; j_gene: TRBJ2-3; v_gene: TRBV20-1; abundance: few; CDR3nt: TGCAGTGCTAGCCTAGAAACAGATACGCAGTATTTT; CDR3aa: CSASLETDTQYF
d_gene: TRBD2; len: 16; j_gene: TRBJ2-2; v_gene: TRBV7-2; abundance: .; CDR3nt: TGTGCCAGCAGCTCTAGCGGGAGGGCCGACACCGGGGAGCTGTTTTTT; CDR3aa: CASSSSGRADTGELFF
d_gene: .; len: 14; j_gene: TRBJ1-5; v_gene: TRBV5-1; abundance: many; CDR3nt: TGCGCCAGCAGCTTGTCCGGGGTTGGACAGCCCCAGCATTTT; CDR3aa: CASSLSGVGQPQHF
d_gene: TRBD2; len: 19; j_gene: TRBJ2-3; v_gene: TRBV11-2; abundance: .; CDR3nt: TGTGCCAGCAGCCCAACCCTTTTCGGGGGGACTGGAAGAATAGATACGCAGTATTTT; CDR3aa: CASSPTLFGGTGRIDTQYF
d_gene: .; len: 13; j_gene: TRBJ2-3; v_gene: TRBV2; abundance: many; CDR3nt: TGTGCCAGCAGTGATGAGCTCACAGATACGCAGTATTTT; CDR3aa: CASSDELTDTQYF
d_gene: .; len: 14; j_gene: TRBJ2-5; v_gene: TRBV6-1; abundance: few; CDR3nt: TGTGCCAGCAGTGAGGGACGTAACCTGGAGACCCAGTACTTC; CDR3aa: CASSEGRNLETQYF
d_gene: TRBD2; len: 18; j_gene: TRBJ2-3; v_gene: TRBV7-8; abundance: many; CDR3nt: TGTGCCAGCAGCCCCCGATCGGGAATAGCGGGAGGGCCAGATACGCAGTATTTT; CDR3aa: CASSPRSGIAGGPDTQYF